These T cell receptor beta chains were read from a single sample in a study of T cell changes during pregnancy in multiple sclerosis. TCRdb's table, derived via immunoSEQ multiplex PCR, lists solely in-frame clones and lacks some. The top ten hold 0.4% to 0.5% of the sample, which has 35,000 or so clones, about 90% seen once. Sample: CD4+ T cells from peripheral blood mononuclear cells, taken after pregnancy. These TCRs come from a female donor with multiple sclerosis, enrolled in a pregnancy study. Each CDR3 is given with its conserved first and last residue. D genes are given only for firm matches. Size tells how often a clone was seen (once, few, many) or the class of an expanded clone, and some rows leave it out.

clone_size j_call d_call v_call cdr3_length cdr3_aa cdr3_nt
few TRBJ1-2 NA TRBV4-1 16 CASSQVLGGRYYGYTF TGCGCCAGCAGCCAAGTGTTGGGGGGTCGGTACTATGGCTACACCTTC
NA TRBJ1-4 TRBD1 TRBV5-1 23 CASSLGRVPPGQGSFLANEKLFF TGCGCCAGCAGCTTGGGGCGGGTCCCTCCGGGACAGGGCAGTTTTTTGGCTAATGAAAAACTGTTTTTT
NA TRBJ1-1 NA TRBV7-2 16 CASSLVRQEAPQGAFF TGTGCCAGCAGCTTAGTCAGGCAGGAGGCCCCACAGGGAGCTTTCTTT
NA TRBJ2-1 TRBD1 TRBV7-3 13 CASSPTGGDEQFF TGTGCCAGCAGCCCGACAGGGGGAGATGAGCAGTTCTTC
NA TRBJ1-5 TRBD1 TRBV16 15 CASSQWTGGGQPQHF TGTGCCAGCAGCCAGTGGACAGGGGGTGGTCAGCCCCAGCATTTT
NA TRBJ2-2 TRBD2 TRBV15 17 CATSRPRTSGRTGELFF TGTGCCACCAGCAGACCTCGGACTAGCGGGAGGACCGGGGAGCTGTTTTTT
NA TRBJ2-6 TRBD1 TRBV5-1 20 CASSLVVDRGRSTGANVLTF TGCGCCAGCAGCTTGGTGGTAGACAGGGGGCGATCCACTGGGGCCAACGTCCTGACTTTC
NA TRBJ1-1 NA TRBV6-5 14 CASSYSHMNTEAFF TGTGCCAGCAGTTACTCACACATGAACACTGAAGCTTTCTTT
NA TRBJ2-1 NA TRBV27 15 CASRPTYRGGDEQFF TGTGCCAGCAGACCAACCTACAGGGGCGGGGATGAGCAGTTCTTC
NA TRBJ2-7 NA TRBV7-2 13 CASSSRVSYEQYF TGTGCCAGCAGCAGCCGGGTTTCCTACGAGCAGTACTTC
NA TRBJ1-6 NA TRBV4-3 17 CASSPVQGGSDNSPLHF TGCGCCAGCAGCCCCGTGCAGGGAGGGTCAGATAATTCACCCCTCCACTTT
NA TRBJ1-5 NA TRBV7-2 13 CASSLRGNQPQHF TGTGCCAGCAGCTTACGGGGGAATCAGCCCCAGCATTTT
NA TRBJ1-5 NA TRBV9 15 CASSVTGQRDQPQHF TGTGCCAGCAGCGTAACAGGGCAGAGAGATCAGCCCCAGCATTTT
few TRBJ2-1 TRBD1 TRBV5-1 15 CASSRTGTGVHEQFF TGCGCCAGCAGCCGCACCGGGACAGGGGTCCATGAGCAGTTCTTC
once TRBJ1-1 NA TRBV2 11 CASSEFDSAFF TGTGCCAGCAGTGAGTTCGACTCGGCTTTCTTT
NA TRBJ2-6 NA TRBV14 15 CASSQVGGQANVLTF TGTGCCAGCAGCCAAGTCGGCGGGCAGGCCAACGTCCTGACTTTC
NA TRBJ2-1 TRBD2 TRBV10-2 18 CASSRQGTLGLAGGGQFF TGCGCCAGCAGCAGACAGGGTACTTTGGGACTAGCGGGAGGGGGGCAGTTCTTC
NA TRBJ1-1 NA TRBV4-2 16 CASSQDTTELNTEAFF TGTGCCAGCAGCCAAGATACCACAGAACTTAACACTGAAGCTTTCTTT
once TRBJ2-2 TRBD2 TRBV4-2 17 CASSRDLAGGNTGELFF TGTGCCAGCAGCCGAGATCTTGCGGGGGGGAACACCGGGGAGCTGTTTTTT
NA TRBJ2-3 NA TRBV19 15 CASSSRGLPTDTQYF TGTGCCAGTAGTTCCAGAGGACTGCCGACGGATACGCAGTATTTT
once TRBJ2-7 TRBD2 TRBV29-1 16 CSVATRGREGKYEQYF TGCAGCGTTGCAACTAGAGGGCGGGAGGGCAAGTACGAGCAGTACTTC
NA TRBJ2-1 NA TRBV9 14 CASSPSLGSNEQFF TGTGCCAGCAGTCCTAGCTTAGGGTCCAATGAGCAGTTCTTC
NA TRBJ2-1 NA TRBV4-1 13 CASSQPIGRGQFF TGCGCCAGCAGCCAACCGATTGGCAGAGGGCAGTTCTTC
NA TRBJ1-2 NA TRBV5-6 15 CASSFPRGGRYGYTF TGTGCCAGCAGCTTCCCCCGAGGGGGAAGATATGGCTACACCTTC
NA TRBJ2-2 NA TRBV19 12 CASSFRAGELFF TGTGCCAGTAGTTTTCGGGCCGGGGAGCTGTTTTTT
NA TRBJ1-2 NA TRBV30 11 CAWRGGYGYTF TGTGCCTGGAGGGGGGGCTATGGCTACACCTTC
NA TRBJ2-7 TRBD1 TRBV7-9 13 CASSLDRGDEQYF TGTGCCAGCAGCTTAGACAGGGGCGACGAGCAGTACTTC
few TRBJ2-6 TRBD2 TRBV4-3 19 CASSLLSGGTISGANVLTF TGCGCCAGCAGCCTTCTTAGCGGGGGGACCATCTCTGGGGCCAACGTCCTGACTTTC
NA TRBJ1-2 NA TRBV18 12 CASSPSGQSYTF TGTGCCAGCTCACCTTCAGGACAATCCTACACCTTC
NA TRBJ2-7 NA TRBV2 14 CASSRTVTSYEQYF TGTGCCAGCAGCCGGACAGTAACTTCTTACGAGCAGTACTTC
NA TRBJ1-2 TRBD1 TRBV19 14 CASSGTGEIYGYTF TGTGCCAGTAGCGGGACAGGGGAAATCTATGGCTACACCTTC
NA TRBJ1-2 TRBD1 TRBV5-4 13 CASSLQQGDRYTF TGTGCCAGCAGCTTGCAGCAGGGGGATCGCTACACCTTC
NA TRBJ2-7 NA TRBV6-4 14 CASSDFYRPYEQYF TGTGCCAGCAGTGACTTTTACAGGCCCTACGAGCAGTACTTC
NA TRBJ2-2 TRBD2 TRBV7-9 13 CASSTSVTGELFF TGTGCCAGCAGCACTAGCGTTACCGGGGAGCTGTTTTTT
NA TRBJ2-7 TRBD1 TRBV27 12 CASSDRGGEQYF TGTGCCAGCAGTGACAGGGGAGGCGAGCAGTACTTC
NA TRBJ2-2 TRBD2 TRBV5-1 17 CASSHRSGRANTGELFF TGCGCCAGCAGCCACAGGAGCGGGAGGGCCAACACCGGGGAGCTGTTTTTT
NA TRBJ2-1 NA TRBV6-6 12 CASSNSYNEQFF TGTGCCAGCAGCAACTCCTACAATGAGCAGTTCTTC
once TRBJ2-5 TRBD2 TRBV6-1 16 CASSGGGRRSGETQYF TGTGCCAGCAGTGGGGGCGGGAGGAGGTCCGGAGAGACCCAGTACTTC
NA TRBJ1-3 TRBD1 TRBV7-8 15 CASSSPGQDRNTIYF TGTGCCAGCAGCTCGCCGGGACAGGACAGAAACACCATATATTTT
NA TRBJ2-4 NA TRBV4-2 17 CASSQDIGQGSKNIQYF TGTGCCAGCAGCCAAGATATCGGGCAGGGTTCCAAAAACATTCAGTACTTC
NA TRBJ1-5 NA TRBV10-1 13 CASSGTRDQPQHF TGCGCCAGCAGCGGGACTCGTGATCAGCCCCAGCATTTT
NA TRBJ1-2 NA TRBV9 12 CASSVDRYGYTF TGTGCCAGCAGCGTAGACCGGTATGGCTACACCTTC
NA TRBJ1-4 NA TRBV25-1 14 CASSERGFGEKLFF TGTGCCAGCAGTGAGCGAGGGTTCGGTGAAAAACTGTTTTTT